Presented here are 31 T cell receptor beta chains from one specimen sequenced in a study of cytomegalovirus exposure and HLA in healthy donors. The PCR employed 60 Vbeta primers together with 13 Jbeta primers. Measured with immunoSEQ multiplex PCR; TCRdb has only the in-frame clones, and not every one. In the table there are roughly 150,000 clones, 82% of which are singletons. Sequencing input: PBMCs. The receptors were sampled from a woman aged 50 to 60 in good health and CMV-seropositive.

V is TRBV28 and J is TRBJ2-3; maybe TRBD1 (5 bases). Germline CDR1 reads MDHEN; CDR2 reads SYDVKM. The CDR3 consists of 17 residues. V lost 8 bases and J lost 0, with 21 bases in between. This chain's CDR3 is CASHENQGKGSTDTQYF. The CDR3, as DNA: TGTGCCAGCCATGAGAATCAGGGAAAGGGGAGCACAGATACGCAGTATTTT.

The V and J genes are TRBV5-6 and TRBJ2-1, with 10 nucleotides matching TRBD2. Germline V gene sequence: CDR1 SGHDT, CDR2 YYEEEE. The V and J ends lost 6 bases and 6 bases, in that order; junction bases with no gene match: 3. The CDR3 totals 13 residues. DNA for the CDR3: TGTGCCAGCACGAGCGGGGGGGCCAATGAGCAGTTCTTC. This encodes CASTSGGANEQFF.

V usage is TRBV7-6 and J usage is TRBJ2-2; D possibly corresponds to TRBD2 (5 bases). V was cut by 2 bases and J by 1 base, with 14 bases left in between. The CDR3 extends over 17 amino acids. In germline, CDR1 is SGHVS, CDR2 FNYEAQ. CDR3 sequence (DNA): TGTGCCAGCAGCTTATATGTTAGCGCCTTGAACACCGGGGAGCTGTTTTTT. It is translated as CASSLYVSALNTGELFF.

V gene TRBV19 combines with J gene TRBJ1-3, with 7 nucleotides matching TRBD1. J was trimmed by 0 bases and V by 4 bases; bases with no gene match: 6. The CDR3 covers 16 residues. The germline V gene encodes CDR1 LNHDA and CDR2 SQIVND (reference sequence). The DNA of the CDR3 is TGTGCCAGTAGTACCGGACAGGACGCCTCTGGAAACACCATATATTTT. Encoded protein: CASSTGQDASGNTIYF. Drawing the rest from reference TRBV19 and TRBJ1-3, the complete variable domain is DGGITQSPKYLFRKEGQNVTLSCEQNLNHDAMYWYRQDPGQGLRLIYYSQIVNDFQKGDIAEGYSVSREKKESFPLTVTSAQKNPTAFYLCASSTGQDASGNTIYFGEGSWLTVV.

This chain uses TRBV9 with TRBJ2-7; D uncertain. Germline V gene data show CDR1 as SGDLS and CDR2 as YYNGEE. This CDR3 is built from 12 residues. V was clipped by 4 bases and J by 0 bases, with 5 bases between them. This CDR3 reads CASSSSSYEQYF. CDR3 bases: TGTGCCAGCAGCTCGAGCTCCTACGAGCAGTACTTC.

The chain recombines TRBV6-1 with TRBJ1-2, with 10 bases lining up with TRBD1. In germline, CDR1 is MNHNS, CDR2 SASEGT. Trimming at V came to 4 bases and at J to 4 bases, leaving 15 bases not matched to a gene. CDR3 length equals 18 residues. CDR3 DNA: TGTGCCAGCAGTGGAGCCGGGACAGGGGAACACATTCTCTATGGCTACACCTTC. It yields the protein CASSGAGTGEHILYGYTF.

This chain links TRBV21-1 with TRBJ1-2; whether TRBD1, the table's D call, matches the DNA was not checked. TRBV21-1 is marked as a pseudogene. The CDR3 length is 16 residues. The CDR3 DNA reads TGTGCCAGCCCCGTCCCCCCCTCTCACAGACATCATGGCTACACCTTC. Encoded protein: CASPVPPSHRHHGYTF.

V is TRBV29-1 and J is TRBJ1-1, with 9 positions matching TRBD1. V dropped 4 bases and J dropped 5; count of bases not matched to a gene: 5. Germline values: CDR1 SQVTM, CDR2 ANQGSEA. The CDR3 runs to 13 residues. CDR3 amino acids: CSVGDRAGTEAFF. The CDR3 nucleotides are TGCAGCGTTGGGGACAGGGCGGGAACTGAAGCTTTCTTT. Drawing the rest from reference TRBV29-1 and TRBJ1-1, the complete variable domain is SAVISQKPSRDICQRGTSLTIQCQVDSQVTMMFWYRQQPGQSLTLIATANQGSEATYESGFVIDKFPISRPNLTFSTLTVSNMSPEDSSIYLCSVGDRAGTEAFFGQGTRLTVV.

V gene TRBV18 combines with J gene TRBJ1-1; D is possibly TRBD1 (6 bases). The germline V and J ends were trimmed by 6 bases and 3 bases, with 11 bases remaining between them. Germline V CDR1 and CDR2: KGHSH, LQKENI. This CDR3 contains 13 residues. The CDR3 spells CASSLGGDTEAFF. The CDR3 DNA follows: TGTGCCAGCTCCTTAGGGGGGGACACTGAAGCTTTCTTT.

This clone appeared a single time. The rearrangement joins TRBV5-8 to TRBJ1-5, with unresolved D. Trimming pared 1 base from V and 0 bases from J, leaving 14 bases between. The CDR3 is made up of 17 amino acids. Germline-derived CDR1 and CDR2 are SGHTS and YDEGEE. DNA for the CDR3: TGTGCCAGCAGCTTGTACGGGAGGACTTTTAGCAATCAGCCCCAGCATTTT. Amino acids: CASSLYGRTFSNQPQHF.

The rearrangement links TRBV4-1 to TRBJ1-2; D remains unclear. The CDR3 spans 17 residues. Germline V gene sequence: CDR1 MGHRA, CDR2 YSYEKL. The V end lost 0 bases, the J end lost 4 bases, and 18 bases lay between the germline ends. CDR3 nucleotide sequence: TGCGCCAGCAGCCAAGACAGTGGTAACAGATATACCTATGGCTACACCTTC. As protein: CASSQDSGNRYTYGYTF.

The chain couples TRBV27 to TRBJ2-2, with D possibly TRBD2 on 6 matching bases. Germline V gene data show CDR1 as MNHEY and CDR2 as SMNVEV (reference sequence). The CDR3 length is 16 residues. V was cut by 4 bases and J by 4 bases, with 16 bases left in between. The CDR3 here is CASSSSAGSVTGELFF. DNA for the CDR3: TGTGCCAGCAGTTCATCGGCGGGGTCGGTCACCGGGGAGCTGTTTTTT.

The chain couples TRBV4-3 to TRBJ2-2, with D perhaps TRBD1 (5 bases). The CDR3 spans 14 residues. CDR1 and CDR2 (germline): LGHNA, YSLEER. Trimming removed 0 bases from V and 7 bases from J, with 9 bases in between. The CDR3 DNA sequence: TGCGCCAGCAGCCAAGACAGGGCGAGCGGGGAGCTGTTTTTT. Translated, it gives CASSQDRASGELFF.

The rearrangement uses TRBV2 and TRBJ2-1, with 7 bases fitting TRBD1. CDR1 and CDR2 (germline): SNHLY, FYNNEI. The CDR3 has 14 amino acids. After removal of 8 bases from V and 6 bases from J, the junction contained 10 bases not matched to a gene. CDR3 residues: CASFARDRSNEQFF. In DNA, the CDR3 is TGTGCCAGCTTCGCCCGGGACAGATCCAATGAGCAGTTCTTC.

The gene calls are TRBV6-1 and TRBJ1-4; D remains unclear. This CDR3 is built from 13 residues. Trimming stripped 5 bases from V and 8 bases from J, with 12 bases between. Germline CDR1 MNHNS, CDR2 SASEGT. CDR3 amino acids: CASSPSPREKLFF. As DNA, the CDR3 is TGTGCCAGCAGTCCCTCACCTCGGGAAAAACTGTTTTTT.

The V and J genes are TRBV21-1 and TRBJ1-5; TRBD1 is the table's D call, not checked against the DNA. TRBV21-1 is assigned pseudogene status. The CDR3 has 16 residues. Here the CDR3 reads CASSKAGQGENQPQHF. The CDR3 bases are TGTGCCAGCAGCAAAGCAGGACAGGGAGAAAATCAGCCCCAGCATTTT.

V and J are TRBV25-1 and TRBJ1-2; D might be TRBD1 (6 bases). V lost 2 bases, J lost 5 bases, and 15 bases lay in between. This CDR3 is built from 15 residues. Germline V lookup: CDR1 MGHDK, CDR2 SYGVNS. The CDR3 loop is CASSEGWGPMYGYTF. CDR3 bases: TGTGCCAGCAGTGAAGGTTGGGGGCCAATGTATGGCTACACCTTC.

The chain uses TRBV5-5 and TRBJ2-6; maybe TRBD1 (6 bases). Between the trimmed V and J ends, which lost 0 bases and 0 bases, there was a span of 16 bases. The germline gives CDR1 SGHKS, CDR2 YYEKEE (reference sequence). The CDR3 covers 19 residues. In DNA form, the CDR3 reads TGTGCCAGCAGCTTGGCCGTACGGGACATCATCTCTGGGGCCAACGTCCTGACTTTC. Encoded protein: CASSLAVRDIISGANVLTF.

The rearrangement uses TRBV29-1 and TRBJ2-1; 13 positions agree with TRBD2. The CDR3 is 17 amino acids. Germline values: CDR1 SQVTM, CDR2 ANQGSEA. Trimming at V came to 8 bases and at J to 0 bases, leaving 10 bases not matched to a gene. This chain's CDR3 is CSPLTGLAGSSYNEQFF. The CDR3 DNA follows: TGCAGCCCTTTAACGGGACTAGCGGGGAGCTCCTACAATGAGCAGTTCTTC.

The V and J genes are TRBV6-5 and TRBJ1-1; TRBD1 matches at 9 bases. In germline, CDR1 is MNHEY, CDR2 SVGAGI. J was trimmed by 5 bases and V by 5 bases; bases with no gene match: 9. The CDR3 contains 15 residues. Written as DNA, the CDR3 is TGTGCCAGCAGTCGGTCCGGGACAGGGAGAACTGAAGCTTTCTTT. Translation gives CASSRSGTGRTEAFF.

In DNA form, the CDR3 reads TGCGCCAGCAGCTCTCGGGGGTTCTCCTACGAGCAGTACTTC. It yields the protein CASSSRGFSYEQYF. The chain carries TRBV5-1 and TRBJ2-7; D is possibly TRBD2 (6 bases). CDR1 and CDR2 from the germline V gene are SGHRS and YFSETQ. The CDR3 runs 14 residues. V lost 3 bases and J lost 0, with 10 bases in between.

As to this clone: Germline is not matched at one junction end, which may reflect a read error. The CDR3 loop is CASSYLGASSHNEQFF. The DNA of the CDR3 is TGTGCCAGCAGCTATCTAGGGGCAAGCTCCCACAATGAGCAGTTCTTC. The genes are TRBV7-2 and TRBJ2-1, with TRBD1 as a possible D gene (5 bases). Germline CDR1 and CDR2: SGHTA and FQGNSA. This CDR3 comprises 16 residues.

The chain combines TRBV5-4 with TRBJ2-2, with D possibly being TRBD2 (6 bases). Trimming stripped 0 bases from V and 3 bases from J, with 9 bases between. Germline-derived CDR1 and CDR2 are SGHNT and YYREEE (reference sequence). The length of the CDR3 is 15 residues. CDR3 loop: CASSLGRGHTGELFF. CDR3 nucleotide sequence: TGTGCCAGCAGCTTGGGGAGGGGACACACCGGGGAGCTGTTTTTT.

J is TRBJ2-1 and V is TRBV27; 10 bases agree with TRBD2. The ends lost 3 bases at V and 2 bases at J; junction bases unmatched: 7. The germline V gene encodes CDR1 MNHEY and CDR2 SMNVEV (reference sequence). The CDR3 is 17 amino acids. CDR3 nucleotides: TGTGCCAGCAGTTTGCGAATAGCGGGGGGAACCTACAATGAGCAGTTCTTC. It is translated as CASSLRIAGGTYNEQFF.

V gene TRBV27 combines with J gene TRBJ2-1; 7 bases are a match to TRBD1. CDR1 and CDR2 from the germline V gene are MNHEY and SMNVEV (reference sequence). The CDR3 covers 15 residues. V gave up 4 bases and J gave up 0 bases; unmatched junction bases: 3. As DNA, the CDR3 is TGTGCCAGCAGTTCCACAGGGGACTCCTACAATGAGCAGTTCTTC. It translates to CASSSTGDSYNEQFF.

The genes are TRBV7-8 and TRBJ1-5; D might be TRBD1 (5 bases). Germline lookup yields CDR1 SGHVS and CDR2 FQNEAQ. Deletions cut 2 bases from V and 7 bases from J, with 18 bases between. The CDR3 has 16 amino acids. This chain's CDR3 is CASSLSRQGRWQPQHF. Written as DNA, the CDR3 is TGTGCCAGCAGCTTATCTCGCCAGGGCAGATGGCAGCCCCAGCATTTT.

This clone has just a few counts. The chain links TRBV5-4 to TRBJ2-3; 11 nucleotides match TRBD2. Germline V gene sequence: CDR1 SGHNT, CDR2 YYREEE (reference sequence). J lost 3 bases, V lost 2 bases, and 5 bases had no gene match. The CDR3 sequence is 16 residues long. CDR3 bases: TGTGCCAGCAGCTTAGGTAGCGGGGGGGCGACAGATACGCAGTATTTT. The encoded protein is CASSLGSGGATDTQYF.

This chain uses TRBV19 with TRBJ2-1, with D uncertain. This CDR3 has 15 residues. V lost 7 bases, J lost 0 bases, and 13 bases lay in between. From germline, CDR1 is LNHDA and CDR2 SQIVND (reference sequence). The CDR3 spells CASKPVGSSYNEQFF. CDR3 in DNA: TGTGCCAGTAAGCCGGTTGGTAGCTCCTACAATGAGCAGTTCTTC.

This clone was observed a few times. The rearrangement links TRBV4-3 to TRBJ2-2; no reliable D call. The germline CDR1 and CDR2 sequences are LGHNA and YSLEER. Trimming stripped 4 bases from V and 7 bases from J, with 7 bases between. CDR3 length: 12 amino acids. The CDR3 bases are TGCGCCAGCAGCCCGAGAAGCGGGGAGCTGTTTTTT. Residues: CASSPRSGELFF.

The genes are TRBV19 and TRBJ1-4, with 7 bases identical to TRBD1. CDR3 length equals 15 residues. Germline CDR1 is LNHDA and CDR2 is SQIVND (reference sequence). J lost 8 bases, V lost 2 bases, and 8 bases had no gene match. This CDR3 reads CASSIWAAGGEKLFF. CDR3 DNA sequence: TGTGCCAGTAGTATATGGGCCGCAGGGGGGGAAAAACTGTTTTTT.

V and J are TRBV7-8 and TRBJ2-3; D gene ambiguous. CDR1 SGHVS and CDR2 FQNEAQ come from the germline V gene. The CDR3 sequence is 14 residues long. V lost 7 bases to trimming and J lost 4 bases, with 15 bases between them. The CDR3 loop is CASIPSVFPDTQYF. DNA for the CDR3: TGTGCCAGCATCCCCTCGGTGTTTCCAGATACGCAGTATTTT.